This TCR beta chain was sequenced for a study of cytomegalovirus exposure and HLA in healthy donors. Across the whole study: There were roughly 120 million unique TCR beta sequences, drawn from about 190 million T cells, in an earlier analysis.

A remark on this clone: Its target is unknown.

PCR involved 60 Vbeta and 13 Jbeta primers. The method was immunoSEQ multiplex PCR; TCRdb's version includes in-frame clones alone and lacks a portion of them. The sample yields roughly 150,000 clones, approximately 80% seen once. Findings and limits, study-wide: The authors judged a highly shared variant cluster likely a sequencing artifact. Among immune exposure information, only CMV serostatus was available. The study designated 150 or so TCR beta chains cytomegalovirus-associated.

The V end lost 4 bases, the J end lost 3 bases, and 9 bases lay between the germline ends. The CDR3 runs 12 residues. Germline-derived CDR1 and CDR2 are SQVTM and ANQGSEA. This TCR came from a woman aged 18-29 years in good health and CMV-seronegative. The chain employs TRBV29-1 and TRBJ1-1; tentative D call: TRBD1 (6 bases). Sequences were obtained from PBMCs. CDR3 protein: CSVVRGYTEAFF. CDR3 coding DNA: TGCAGCGTTGTTAGGGGGTACACTGAAGCTTTCTTT. Full variable domain (remainder filled in from reference TRBV29-1 and TRBJ1-1): SAVISQKPSRDICQRGTSLTIQCQVDSQVTMMFWYRQQPGQSLTLIATANQGSEATYESGFVIDKFPISRPNLTFSTLTVSNMSPEDSSIYLCSVVRGYTEAFFGQGTRLTVV.